Sequencing of this T cell receptor beta chain was carried out in a study of blood T cell repertoires in COVID-19. Background on the study: The samples span acute and convalescent COVID-19 from the United States, Italy and Spain. Sources were T cells, B-cell-depleted T cells, or PBMCs; the material itself was cDNA or gDNA.

Germline loops: CDR1 SEHNR, CDR2 FQNEAQ (reference sequence). The CDR3 length is 15 residues. V lost 0 bases, J lost 4 bases, and 11 bases lay in between. Original data processing: By means of reference gene primer amplification, nucleated cell counts were estimated. TCRdb's copy holds only in-frame clones and misses some; the assay was immunoSEQ multiplex PCR. V and J calls and clone size come straight from that table; D and trimming were deduced from the DNA. The table has 300,000 to 350,000 clones, around 91% seen once. Material for sequencing was peripheral blood. V usage is TRBV7-9 and J usage is TRBJ2-3, with D possibly TRBD2 on 6 matching bases. The clonotype comes from a woman between 18 and 29 years old who had recovered from COVID-19. For the CDR3, the DNA is TGTGCCAGCAGCTTAGCCCGGGAGTGGGCAGATACGCAGTATTTT. Translating gives CASSLAREWADTQYF.